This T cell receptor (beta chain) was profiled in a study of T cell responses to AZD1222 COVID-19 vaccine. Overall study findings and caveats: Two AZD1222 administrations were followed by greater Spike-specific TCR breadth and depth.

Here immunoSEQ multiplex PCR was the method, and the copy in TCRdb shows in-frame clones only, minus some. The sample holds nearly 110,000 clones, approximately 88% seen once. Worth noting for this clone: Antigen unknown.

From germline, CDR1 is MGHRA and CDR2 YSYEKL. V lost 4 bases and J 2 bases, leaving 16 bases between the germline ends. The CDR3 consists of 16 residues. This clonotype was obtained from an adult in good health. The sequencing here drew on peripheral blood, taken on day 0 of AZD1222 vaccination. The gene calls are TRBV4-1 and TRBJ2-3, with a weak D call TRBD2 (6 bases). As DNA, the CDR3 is TGCGCCAGCAGCCCTATAGGACTAATCCACACAGATACGCAGTATTTT. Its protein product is CASSPIGLIHTDTQYF.